Listed here are 31 T cell receptor beta chains from one sample, sequenced in a study of blood T cells in healthy people across ages. Then a second PCR, running roughly 7 to 11 cycles, was carried out with a sample-barcoded 5' primer and a J-beta primer mix. TCRdb independently ran MiXCR on the 5' RACE reads; one entry per CDR3 protein. The top ten clones hold roughly 25% of a sample with hundreds of thousands of distinct CDR3 sequences, 40% to 50% of them seen once. Sequences were obtained from blood. The source is a man at least 80 years old in good health.

The chain is built from TRBV6-2 or TRBV6-3 and TRBJ2-5; perhaps TRBD1 as D (7 bases). TRBJ2-7 explains the end of the DNA better; the J call may be wrong. The CDR3 runs to 15 residues. Germline V gene data show CDR1 as MNHEY and CDR2 as SVGEGT. CDR3 bases: TGTGCCAGCAGTTACAATGGAGGGACAGACTACGAGCAGTACTTC. Encoded protein: CASSYNGGTDYEQYF.

The rearrangement links TRBV2 to TRBJ1-2, with 7 nucleotides matching TRBD1. Trimming removed 6 bases from V and 10 bases from J; junction bases left unmatched: 17. Germline V lookup: CDR1 SNHLY, CDR2 FYNNEI. The CDR3 loop spans 15 amino acids. The CDR3 sequence is CASSPVTGEGPDYTF. As DNA, the CDR3 is TGTGCCAGCAGCCCTGTTACAGGGGAAGGGCCTGACTACACCTTC.

V and J are TRBV24-1 and TRBJ2-1; 13 bases map to TRBD2. The V gene's germline CDR1 is KGHDR and CDR2 SFDVKD. The V and J ends lost 2 bases and 1 base, in that order; junction bases with no gene match: 10. This CDR3 has 20 amino acids. The CDR3 sequence is CATSDSSGTSGTHSYNEQFF. The CDR3 DNA reads as TGTGCCACCAGTGATTCCTCTGGGACTAGCGGGACCCATTCCTACAATGAGCAGTTCTTC.

This rearrangement joins TRBV3-1 to TRBJ2-5; the D is unclear. CDR3 length: 13 residues. CDR1 and CDR2 from the germline V gene are LGHDT and YNNKEL (reference sequence). Trimming shortened V by 3 bases and J by 1 base, and 6 bases separated the two germline ends. The CDR3 region is CASSQASQETQYF. The CDR3 coding sequence is TGTGCCAGCAGCCAGGCTAGCCAAGAGACCCAGTACTTC.

The chain employs TRBV11-2 and TRBJ2-3, with D perhaps given as TRBD1 or TRBD2 (5 bases each). The germline CDR1 and CDR2 sequences are SGHAT and FQNNGV. This CDR3 spans 14 amino acids. With 2 bases removed from V and 4 bases from J, the gap between germline ends came to 10 bases. The CDR3 sequence: CASSLFRDADTQYF. CDR3 DNA sequence: TGTGCCAGCAGCTTATTCAGGGACGCAGATACGCAGTATTTT.

Concerning this clonotype itself: Given a much more abundant clone one base away, this may be a read error. V is TRBV6-6 and J is TRBJ2-7, with a possible D match to TRBD1 (6 bases). TRBJ2-5 explains the end of the DNA better; the J call may be wrong. The CDR3 extends over 16 amino acids. Germline assignment: CDR1 MNHNY and CDR2 SVGAGI (reference sequence). The CDR3 loop is CACSYPRDTGIETQYF. The DNA of the CDR3 is TGTGCCTGCAGTTACCCACGCGACACAGGGATAGAGACCCAGTACTTC.

This clonotype was picked up one time. The chain uses TRBV27 and TRBJ1-6; possible D gene TRBD1, 6 bases. CDR3 length: 15 residues. The ends were cut back, 6 bases at V and 10 bases at J, with 19 bases in the middle. Germline CDR1 and CDR2: MNHEY and SMNVEV (reference sequence). The CDR3 DNA reads as TGTGCCAGCAGAGAACGACAGGAACGACGCTCACCCCTCCACTTT. Translated, it gives CASRERQERRSPLHF.

This clonotype was seen a handful of times. The chain has TRBV7-2 and TRBJ1-2, with 7 bases that match TRBD1. The V segment lost 7 bases and the J segment 5 bases; nucleotides outside the gene matches: 13. Germline-derived CDR1 and CDR2 are SGHTA and FQGNSA. CDR3 length: 15 residues. CDR3: CASTSPPRDRYGYTF. The CDR3 DNA follows: TGTGCCAGCACCTCCCCCCCTAGGGACAGATATGGCTACACCTTC.

V is TRBV12-3 or TRBV12-4 and J is TRBJ2-3; the D gene is possibly TRBD1 (5 bases). Trimming shortened V by 4 bases and J by 0 bases, and 20 bases separated the two germline ends. This CDR3 has 18 residues. The CDR3 loop is CASSSRDSVFLSTDTQYF. The CDR3 coding sequence is TGTGCCAGCAGTTCCAGAGACAGCGTCTTTCTTAGCACAGATACGCAGTATTTT.

The rearrangement links TRBV9 to TRBJ2-1, with D perhaps TRBD2 (7 bases). The J call could be wrong; TRBJ2-7 is a better fit for the DNA end. This CDR3 region has 16 residues. Germline CDR1 SGDLS, CDR2 YYNGEE. CDR3 amino acids: CASSVARGARYNEQYF. In nucleotides, the CDR3 is TGTGCCAGCAGCGTAGCCCGGGGGGCTAGATACAATGAGCAGTACTTC.

The chain is built from TRBV4-3 and TRBJ2-2, with TRBD2 matching 10 bases. The germline gives CDR1 LGHNA, CDR2 YSLEER. V gave up 1 base and J gave up 6 bases; unmatched junction bases: 2. The CDR3 length is 15 residues. The CDR3 DNA sequence: TGCGCCAGCAGCCAAGGACTAGCGGGTTCCGGGGAGCTGTTTTTT. Translating it yields CASSQGLAGSGELFF.

This clonotype turned up a few times. The chain joins TRBV12-3 or TRBV12-4 to TRBJ1-1, with unresolved D. The V and J ends lost 5 bases and 11 bases respectively, with 24 bases between them. CDR3 length equals 15 residues. CDR3 DNA: TGTGCCAGCAGTCCAATGACTCGGGGAGCAACTGGGGCTTTCTTT. Its protein is CASSPMTRGATGAFF.

The chain links TRBV6-5 to TRBJ1-4; maybe TRBD1 (5 bases). V shed 2 bases and J shed 0 bases, with 7 bases lying between them. Germline V gene data show CDR1 as MNHEY and CDR2 as SVGAGI. The CDR3 is 15 amino acids. The CDR3 region has the DNA TGTGCCAGCAGTTACCAGGGCCCAACTAATGAAAAACTGTTTTTT. As protein: CASSYQGPTNEKLFF.

In the case of this clonotype: This may be a read error, as it is one base from a much larger clone. This chain connects TRBV29-1 to TRBJ2-7; D is perhaps TRBD1 (6 bases). The J call may not be correct, given that the DNA end is closer to TRBJ2-5. Germline V lookup: CDR1 SQVTM, CDR2 ANQGSEA. The CDR3 is made up of 13 amino acids. The CDR3 DNA is TGCAGCGTTGTAGGGGTGGGACAAGGGACCCAGTACTTC. As protein: CSVVGVGQGTQYF.

The V and J genes are TRBV2 and TRBJ2-1, with D tentatively TRBD2 (7 bases). This CDR3 is built from 16 residues. The germline CDR1 and CDR2 sequences are SNHLY and FYNNEI. Trimming took off 6 bases at V and 3 bases at J, with 18 bases between the two ends. The CDR3 nucleotides read TGTGCCAGCAGGGATTGGGGGGGCGACATCTACAATGAGCAGTTCTTC. Protein: CASRDWGGDIYNEQFF.

This rearrangement joins TRBV6-4 to TRBJ2-2; TRBD1 agrees at 7 bases. The germline CDR1 and CDR2 sequences are MRHNA and SNTAGT. The CDR3 has 14 amino acids. V was clipped by 2 bases and J by 3 bases; unmatched bases: 0. CDR3 nucleotide sequence: TGTGCCAGCAGTGACAGGGGGCACACCGGGGAGCTGTTTTTT. Translation: CASSDRGHTGELFF.

This clonotype was detected a few times. V is TRBV5-1 and J is TRBJ1-1, with 9 bases identical to TRBD1. This CDR3 region has 14 residues. Per the germline V gene, CDR1 is SGHRS and CDR2 is YFSETQ. The trim removed 4 bases at V and 3 bases at J, leaving 4 bases unmatched. Written as DNA, the CDR3 is TGCGCCAGCAGCCCGGGACAGGGATACACTGAAGCTTTCTTT. Residues: CASSPGQGYTEAFF.

Written as DNA, the CDR3 is TGCAGCGCAGGGGGCGCGTGGAACACTGAAGCTTTCTTT. This encodes CSAGGAWNTEAFF. The J gene is TRBJ1-1, the V gene TRBV29-1; 8 positions match TRBD1. Germline CDR1 SQVTM, CDR2 ANQGSEA. After removal of 7 bases from V and 1 base from J, the junction contained 5 bases not matched to a gene. The CDR3 extends over 13 amino acids.

This clonotype was seen at least ten times. V is TRBV6-5 and J is TRBJ2-4; 12 nucleotides match TRBD1. V dropped 0 bases and J dropped 7; count of bases not matched to a gene: 1. This CDR3 comprises 15 residues. Germline loops: CDR1 MNHEY, CDR2 SVGAGI. The CDR3 DNA reads TGTGCCAGCAGTTACTCCGGGACAGGGGGCAACATTCAGTACTTC. Its protein is CASSYSGTGGNIQYF.

This sequence joins TRBV6-2 or TRBV6-3 and TRBJ2-2; perhaps TRBD2 as D (6 bases). The V gene's germline CDR1 is MNHEY and CDR2 SVGEGT. Between the trimmed V and J ends, which lost 4 bases and 2 bases, there was a span of 11 bases. CDR3 length: 15 amino acids. CDR3: CASSSAGSNTGELFF. The CDR3 coding sequence is TGTGCCAGCAGTTCTGCCGGGAGTAACACCGGGGAGCTGTTTTTT.

This clonotype was seen a few times. V and J are TRBV5-1 and TRBJ2-5; weak D call: TRBD2 (5 bases). Deletions cut 0 bases from V and 5 bases from J, with 14 bases between. The CDR3 is 15 amino acids. The germline gives CDR1 SGHRS, CDR2 YFSETQ. The CDR3 nucleotides read TGCGCCAGCAGCTTGGCGGCTAGCATAGGCGAGACCCAGTACTTC. It is translated as CASSLAASIGETQYF.

The chain has TRBV6-1 and TRBJ2-2; D gene unclear. The length of the CDR3 is 13 residues. The V gene lost 4 bases and the J gene lost 5 bases, with 8 bases spanning the gap. In germline, CDR1 is MNHNS, CDR2 SASEGT. The CDR3 bases are TGTGCCAGCAGTGTGTTCGCAACCGGGGAGCTGTTTTTT. Translating gives CASSVFATGELFF.

The V and J genes are TRBV10-3 and TRBJ1-6; no reliable D call. Germline loops: CDR1 ENHRY, CDR2 SYGVKD. Trimming left V 10 bases short and J 5 bases short, with 15 bases between. This CDR3 is built from 14 residues. The CDR3 spells CASTLGVNNSPLHF. The CDR3 nucleotides are TGTGCCAGCACCCTTGGGGTAAATAATTCACCCCTCCACTTT.

V usage is TRBV20-1 and J usage is TRBJ2-5; D is unresolved. V lost 3 bases to trimming and J lost 2 bases, with 19 bases between them. CDR1 and CDR2 from the germline V gene are DFQATT and SNEGSKA (reference sequence). This CDR3 is 16 amino acids long. In DNA, the CDR3 is TGCAGTGCTAGCCGTGCGGACCCCACCCCGCAAGAGACCCAGTACTTC. It specifies CSASRADPTPQETQYF.

This clonotype has only a few counts. The CDR3 protein is CASSLEGKGSTPLHF. The CDR3 DNA reads as TGTGCCAGCAGTTTAGAGGGGAAGGGGAGCACACCCCTCCACTTT. The genes are TRBV12-3 or TRBV12-4 and TRBJ1-6, with D possibly being TRBD1 (5 bases). The V end lost 1 base, the J end lost 11 bases, and 15 bases lay between the germline ends. CDR3 length: 15 amino acids.

The chain has TRBV12-3 or TRBV12-4 and TRBJ2-7, with 10 bases aligning to TRBD1. The CDR3 consists of 16 residues. With 3 bases clipped from V and 7 bases from J, the junction kept 12 bases outside the gene matches. The CDR3 here is CASSFSGTGVFLEQYF. CDR3 bases: TGTGCCAGCAGTTTTTCAGGGACAGGGGTTTTTTTAGAGCAGTACTTC.

This chain uses TRBV29-1 with TRBJ2-5; 7 bases align to TRBD1. Germline V gene lookup returns CDR1 SQVTM and CDR2 ANQGSEA. The CDR3 has 15 residues. The V and J ends lost 4 bases and 1 base, in that order; junction bases with no gene match: 9. The CDR3 DNA is TGCAGCGTTGCGGGGACAGCGGAGTTCCAAGAGACCCAGTACTTC. Translation gives CSVAGTAEFQETQYF.

This clonotype was recorded a few times. The J gene is TRBJ1-5, the V gene TRBV7-2, with D possibly TRBD1 on 5 matching bases. There are 16 residues in the CDR3. V lost 4 bases, J lost 1 base, and 14 bases lay in between. The germline V gene has CDR1 SGHTA and CDR2 FQGNSA. CDR3 in amino acids: CASSYQGGRSNQPQHF. Here the CDR3 DNA reads TGTGCCAGCAGCTACCAGGGCGGGCGAAGCAATCAGCCCCAGCATTTT.

The rearrangement joins TRBV6-5 to TRBJ2-2; D gene uncertain. V was clipped by 2 bases and J by 2 bases, with 15 bases between them. Germline V gene sequence: CDR1 MNHEY, CDR2 SVGAGI. CDR3 size: 17 residues. The CDR3 here is CASSYAAPGPNTGELFF. The CDR3 DNA is TGTGCCAGCAGTTACGCGGCGCCCGGGCCCAACACCGGGGAGCTGTTTTTT.

A few counts support this clonotype. The chain recombines TRBV11-1 with TRBJ2-3; D could derive from TRBD1 or TRBD2 (5 bases each). The CDR3 covers 14 residues. V dropped 3 bases and J dropped 6 bases, with 13 bases sitting between them. The germline V gene has CDR1 SGHAT and CDR2 FQDESV (reference sequence). CDR3 DNA sequence: TGTGCCAGCAGCTTGGTACTAGGGGAGGATACGCAGTATTTT. Protein sequence: CASSLVLGEDTQYF.

This clonotype appeared once. The rearrangement joins TRBV5-1 to TRBJ1-4; D gene unclear. Germline CDR1 and CDR2: SGHRS and YFSETQ. Trimming pared 0 bases from V and 0 bases from J, leaving 9 bases between. The CDR3 extends over 16 amino acids. The CDR3 loop is CASSLEGIATNEKLFF. The CDR3 nucleotides are TGCGCCAGCAGCTTGGAGGGAATAGCAACTAATGAAAAACTGTTTTTT.